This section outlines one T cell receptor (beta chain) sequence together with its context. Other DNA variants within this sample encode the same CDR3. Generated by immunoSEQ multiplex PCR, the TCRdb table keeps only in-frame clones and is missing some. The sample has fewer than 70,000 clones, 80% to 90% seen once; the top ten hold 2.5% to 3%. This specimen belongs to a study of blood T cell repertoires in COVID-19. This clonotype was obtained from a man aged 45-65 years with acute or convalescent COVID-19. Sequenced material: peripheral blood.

This chain's CDR3 is CASSLEGAGEKLFF. The CDR3 DNA reads TGTGCCAGCAGCTTAGAAGGGGCAGGTGAAAAACTGTTTTTT. This sequence joins TRBV7-9 and TRBJ1-4; the D gene is possibly TRBD1 (5 bases). CDR1 is SEHNR, CDR2 FQNEAQ, per germline (reference sequence). V was pared by 1 base and J by 7 bases, with 10 bases between. The CDR3 totals 14 residues.